Listed below are T cell receptor beta chains from one sample, sequenced in a study of blood T cell repertoires in COVID-19. The protocol was immunoSEQ multiplex PCR, while the TCRdb copy is restricted to in-frame clones and leaves out a portion. The sample consists of about 100,000 clones, 84% of them appearing once. The sample taken for sequencing was peripheral blood. Receptors originate from a man in his 70s with active or convalescent COVID-19. The CDR3 runs from the conserved cysteine through the conserved F or W.

j_call v_call cdr3_aa
TRBJ2-1 TRBV7-2 CASSGHSLAGTHNEQFF
TRBJ2-3 TRBV10-3 CAISGASGGRGTDTQYF
TRBJ2-5 TRBV2 CASSEGVAGGQETQYF
TRBJ2-3 TRBV6-1 CASSDRGHVTDTQYF
TRBJ2-5 TRBV5-1 CASSLGLIQETQYF
TRBJ2-2 TRBV24-1 CATSDRTSGGAGELFF
TRBJ1-2 TRBV7-2 CASSFIQGALGYTF
TRBJ1-2 TRBV3-1/TRBV3-2 CASSWGGQGYGYTF
TRBJ2-1 TRBV2 CASRIFGGGNEQFF
TRBJ1-6 TRBV28 CASSSHRGGSYNSPLHF
TRBJ1-5 TRBV2 CASSDKGANQPQHF
TRBJ1-2 TRBV10-3 CAIRSSTDNYGYTF
TRBJ1-2 TRBV6-5 CASSPGLTGSYGYTF
TRBJ2-4 TRBV6-6 CASSSLLAGGENIQYF
TRBJ1-4 TRBV5-4 CASSLAGPRGEKLFF
TRBJ1-4 TRBV15 CATSRGQTNEKLFF